This TCR beta chain stems from a study of blood T cell repertoires in COVID-19. Study overall: Samples of COVID-19 (acute and convalescent) were obtained from the United States, Italy and Spain. Sources were T cells, B-cell-depleted T cells, or PBMCs; the material itself was cDNA or gDNA.

Trimming left V 5 bases short and J 7 bases short, with 9 bases between. The CDR3 has 11 amino acids. Germline-derived CDR1 and CDR2 are SGHNT and YENEEA. This clone was recorded only once. The table came from immunoSEQ multiplex PCR; TCRdb's copy has only in-frame clones and leaves some out. The sample gives around 47,000 clones, roughly 63% of which show up once; around 6.5% is in the top ten. The material sequenced was peripheral blood. This chain uses TRBV11-3 with TRBJ2-7; a weak D match, TRBD2 (6 bases). The TCR sequence derives from a man aged 80 or over with acute or convalescent COVID-19. CDR3 region: CASSGGWEQYF. The CDR3 DNA is TGTGCCAGCAGCGGGGGGTGGGAGCAGTACTTC.